The rows below give T cell receptor beta chains drawn from one sample of a study of T-cell memory formation after mild COVID-19. MiXCR, run by TCRdb on the 5' RACE reads, gives a single entry per CDR3 protein. Of around 390,000 distinct CDR3 sequences in the sample, roughly 15% are singletons; the top ten hold 20% to 25%. The sequenced material came from PBMCs or a T cell subset sorted from them (not recorded which). These receptors all come from a man aged 18 to 29 who had mild COVID-19 (a few samples of this study predate the infection). Cell type and time point are not known. Each CDR3 is given with its conserved first and last residue. Fields, in order: J gene, clone size, D gene, V gene, CDR3 protein, CDR3 DNA. The D gene is left open where the match is weak. The size field is filled for only some rows; it gives once, few, many or a size class.

>TRBJ1-2|few|NA|TRBV6-6
CASSGTAYGYTF
TGTGCCAGCAGTGGGACGGCGTATGGCTACACCTTC
>TRBJ1-2|NA|NA|TRBV20-1
CSAIDSVNYGYTF
TGCAGTGCTATCGATAGTGTTAACTATGGCTACACCTTC
>TRBJ1-1|few|NA|TRBV7-9
CASSPWGGVDTEAFF
TGTGCCAGCAGCCCCTGGGGGGGAGTTGACACTGAAGCTTTCTTT
>TRBJ2-7|few|NA|TRBV7-9
CASSAGLYEQYF
TGTGCCAGCAGCGCCGGGCTCTACGAGCAGTACTTC
>TRBJ1-1|few|TRBD1|TRBV19
CASRMTGGRGSTEAFF
TGTGCCAGTAGGATGACAGGGGGCAGAGGGAGCACTGAAGCTTTCTTT
>TRBJ2-3|NA|NA|TRBV21-1
CASSKGRTDTQYF
TGTGCCAGCAGCAAAGGTAGAACAGATACGCAGTATTTT
>TRBJ2-5|few|TRBD1|TRBV6-5
CASERYRGRRETQYF
TGTGCCAGCGAGCGGTACAGGGGGCGTAGGGAGACCCAGTACTTC
>TRBJ2-3|NA|NA|TRBV7-2
CASSLVRATDTQYF
TGTGCCAGCAGCTTAGTTCGGGCCACAGATACGCAGTATTTT
>TRBJ1-5|NA|NA|TRBV11-2
CASSPDRLGQPQHF
TGTGCCAGCAGCCCCGACCGACTTGGGCAGCCCCAGCATTTT
>TRBJ2-1|many|NA|TRBV18
CASSADRSYNEQFF
TGTGCCAGCTCAGCGGACAGATCCTACAATGAGCAGTTCTTC
>TRBJ2-3|few|TRBD2|TRBV24-1
CATSDPRAREGLTDTQYF
TGTGCCACCAGTGATCCTCGGGCCAGGGAGGGACTCACAGATACGCAGTATTTT
>TRBJ2-3|few|NA|TRBV20-1
CSAREKRTDTQYF
TGCAGTGCTAGAGAAAAGAGAACAGATACGCAGTATTTT
>TRBJ1-6|many|NA|TRBV12-3/TRBV12-4
CASSFGQGNNSPLHF
TGTGCCAGCAGTTTCGGGCAGGGGAATAATTCACCCCTCCACTTT
>TRBJ2-1|many|TRBD2|TRBV5-1
CASSALTSGGAREQFF
TGCGCCAGCAGCGCACTCACTAGCGGGGGGGCCCGTGAGCAGTTCTTC
>TRBJ2-2|few|NA|TRBV7-3
CASSALLNTGELFF
TGTGCCAGCAGCGCCCTTTTGAACACCGGGGAGCTGTTTTTT
>TRBJ2-1|many|NA|TRBV15
CATSRDAGTQPYNEQFF
TGTGCCACCAGCAGAGACGCAGGGACCCAACCGTACAATGAGCAGTTCTTC
>TRBJ2-6|NA|NA|TRBV4-1
CASSQPRQSGANVLTF
TGCGCCAGCAGCCAACCTCGACAGTCTGGGGCCAACGTCCTGACTTTC
>TRBJ1-3|once|NA|TRBV4-3
CASSRTYPGFQEGNTIYF
TGCGCCAGCAGCCGCACTTACCCGGGCTTTCAAGAAGGAAACACCATATATTTT
>TRBJ2-1|NA|TRBD1|TRBV12-3/TRBV12-4
CASSQNRGDNEQFF
TGTGCCAGCAGTCAAAACAGGGGAGACAATGAGCAGTTCTTC
>TRBJ1-4|few|NA|TRBV7-2
CASSSTTGTELFF
TGTGCCAGCAGCTCGACAACAGGGACGGAACTGTTTTTT
>TRBJ2-7|few|TRBD1|TRBV27
CASRYFASGTGGSYEQYF
TGTGCCAGCAGATATTTCGCGTCCGGGACAGGGGGATCCTACGAGCAGTACTTC
>TRBJ1-1|few|TRBD1|TRBV5-1
CASETGQGAEMPMNTEAFF
TGCGCCAGCGAAACGGGACAGGGGGCGGAGATGCCCATGAACACTGAAGCTTTCTTT
>TRBJ2-3|NA|NA|TRBV12-3/TRBV12-4
CASRAQGGGTQYF
TGTGCCAGCAGAGCCCAAGGGGGTGGTACGCAGTATTTT
>TRBJ2-4|NA|NA|TRBV29-1
CSADVAKNIQYF
TGCAGCGCTGACGTAGCCAAAAACATTCAGTACTTC
>TRBJ1-4|NA|NA|TRBV19
CASRARGEKLFF
TGTGCCAGTCGGGCGAGGGGTGAAAAACTGTTTTTT
>TRBJ1-5|NA|TRBD1|TRBV5-1
CASSLIPGQGYQPQHF
TGCGCCAGCAGCTTGATTCCGGGACAGGGCTATCAGCCCCAGCATTTT
>TRBJ1-1|NA|NA|TRBV4-1
CASSQTPGVEAFF
TGCGCCAGCAGCCAGACACCGGGGGTTGAAGCTTTCTTT
>TRBJ1-5|NA|NA|TRBV6-2/TRBV6-3
CASLRGYNQPQHF
TGTGCCAGTCTCCGGGGTTACAATCAGCCCCAGCATTTT
>TRBJ2-5|many|NA|TRBV5-4
CASSYRGAETQYF
TGTGCCAGCAGCTATAGGGGGGCGGAGACCCAGTACTTC
>TRBJ2-3|NA|NA|TRBV27
CASRVLEFGTDTQYF
TGTGCCAGCAGAGTACTAGAGTTTGGCACAGATACGCAGTATTTT
>TRBJ1-1|few|NA|TRBV2
CASFRVGTEAFF
TGTGCCAGCTTCCGGGTGGGCACTGAAGCTTTCTTT
>TRBJ1-1|few|NA|TRBV28
CASSLNPTGNTEAFF
TGTGCCAGCAGTTTGAACCCAACCGGGAACACTGAAGCTTTCTTT
>TRBJ1-5|few|NA|TRBV4-3
CASSQDLGGVRPQHF
TGCGCCAGCAGCCAAGATCTAGGGGGGGTACGGCCCCAGCATTTT
>TRBJ2-2|few|TRBD1|TRBV20-1
CSARDRGTDTGELFF
TGCAGTGCTAGAGATAGGGGGACAGACACCGGGGAGCTGTTTTTT
>TRBJ1-5|few|TRBD1|TRBV7-3
CASDGTGNSNQPQHF
TGTGCCAGCGACGGGACAGGCAATAGCAATCAGCCCCAGCATTTT
>TRBJ2-2|many|NA|TRBV23-1
CASSPNRGTGELFF
TGCGCCAGCAGTCCGAATCGGGGCACCGGGGAGCTGTTTTTT
>TRBJ1-1|NA|TRBD1|TRBV7-3
CASSPDRDSEAFF
TGTGCCAGCAGTCCGGACAGGGATAGTGAAGCTTTCTTT
>TRBJ2-1|NA|TRBD2|TRBV7-9
CASSSVRLLQRGSDNEQFF
TGTGCCAGCAGCTCTGTTCGTCTCCTACAGCGGGGGAGTGACAATGAGCAGTTCTTC
>TRBJ2-2|NA|TRBD2|TRBV7-2
CASSLGLAGAGGELFF
TGTGCCAGCAGCCTCGGACTAGCGGGGGCCGGCGGGGAGCTGTTTTTT
>TRBJ2-2|NA|TRBD1|TRBV9
CASSYGTGGLGGELFF
TGTGCCAGCAGCTACGGGACAGGGGGCTTGGGAGGGGAGCTGTTTTTT
>TRBJ1-2|NA|NA|TRBV6-2/TRBV6-3
CASSDFPGSSLYTF
TGTGCCAGCAGTGACTTCCCGGGCTCGTCACTTTACACCTTC
>TRBJ1-5|few|NA|TRBV4-3
CASSQETGGQPQHF
TGCGCCAGCAGCCAAGAGACAGGAGGACAGCCCCAGCATTTT
>TRBJ2-3|few|TRBD1|TRBV5-1
CASSLGRDRGRTDTQYF
TGCGCCAGCAGCTTGGGGCGTGACAGGGGCCGCACAGATACGCAGTATTTT
>TRBJ1-1|many|NA|TRBV9
CASSVVYRRFRTEAFF
TGTGCCAGCAGCGTAGTCTATCGCCGGTTTCGCACTGAAGCTTTCTTT